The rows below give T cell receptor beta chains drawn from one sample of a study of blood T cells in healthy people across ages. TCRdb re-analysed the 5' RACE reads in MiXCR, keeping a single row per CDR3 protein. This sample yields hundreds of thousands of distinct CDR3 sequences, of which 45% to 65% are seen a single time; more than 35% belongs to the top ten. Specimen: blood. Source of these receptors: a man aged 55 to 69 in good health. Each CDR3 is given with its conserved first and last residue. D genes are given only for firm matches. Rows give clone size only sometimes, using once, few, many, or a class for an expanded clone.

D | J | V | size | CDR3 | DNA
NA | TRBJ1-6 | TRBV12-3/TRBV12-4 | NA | CASSVNSYKSPLHF | TGTGCCAGCAGTGTAAACTCCTATAAGTCACCCCTCCACTTT
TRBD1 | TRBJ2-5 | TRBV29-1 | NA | CSARDSQETQYF | TGCAGCGCCCGGGACAGCCAAGAGACCCAGTACTTC
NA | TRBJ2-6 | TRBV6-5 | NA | CASSYGAPSSGANVLTF | TGTGCCAGCAGTTACGGGGCGCCAAGCTCTGGGGCCAACGTCCTGACTTTC
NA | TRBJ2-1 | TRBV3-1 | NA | CASSQSTQGLQFF | TGTGCCAGCAGCCAATCTACCCAGGGGTTGCAGTTCTTC
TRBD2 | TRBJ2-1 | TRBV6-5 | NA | CASSYSSTSGGYNEQFF | TGTGCCAGCAGTTATTCGAGTACTAGCGGGGGGTACAATGAGCAGTTCTTC
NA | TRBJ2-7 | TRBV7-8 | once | CASSSALSYEQYF | TGTGCCAGCAGCTCAGCACTCTCCTACGAACAGTACTTC
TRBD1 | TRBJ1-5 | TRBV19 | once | CASSVQGAGQPQHF | TGTGCCAGTAGTGTACAGGGGGCAGGTCAGCCCCAGCATTTT
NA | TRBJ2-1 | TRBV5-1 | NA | CAGTLPSEANEQFF | TGCGCCGGCACACTCCCTAGCGAGGCCAATGAGCAGTTCTTC
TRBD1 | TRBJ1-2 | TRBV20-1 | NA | CSAKSRQGYGYTF | TGCAGTGCCAAAAGCCGACAGGGATATGGCTACACCTTC
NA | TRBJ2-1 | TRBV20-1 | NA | CSARPTGPTRYNEQFF | TGCAGTGCTAGGCCCACAGGGCCCACCAGATACAATGAGCAGTTCTTC
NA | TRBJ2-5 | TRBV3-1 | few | CASSQRVAGRGNEQYF | TGTGCCAGCAGCCAAAGAGTCGCCGGCCGAGGGAATGAGCAGTACTTC
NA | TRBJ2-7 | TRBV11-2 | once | CASSPGSVSSYEQYF | TGTGCCAGCAGCCCAGGCAGCGTCTCCTCCTACGAGCAGTACTTC
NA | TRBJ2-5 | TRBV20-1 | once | CSAVQQETQYF | TGCAGTGCGGTACAGCAAGAGACCCAGTACTTC
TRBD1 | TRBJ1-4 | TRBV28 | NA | CASRGTDRGVEKLFF | TGTGCCAGCAGGGGGACAGACAGGGGAGTTGAAAAACTGTTTTTT
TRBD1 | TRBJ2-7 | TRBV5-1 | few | CASSDQGQAYEQYF | TGCGCCAGCAGCGACCAAGGACAGGCCTACGAGCAGTACTTC
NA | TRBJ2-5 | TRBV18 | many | CASSRGFQETQYF | TGTGCCAGCTCACGAGGGTTCCAAGAGACCCAGTACTTC
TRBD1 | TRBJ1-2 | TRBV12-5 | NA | CASGVGTGGNYGYTF | TGTGCTAGTGGCGTCGGGACAGGCGGTAACTATGGCTACACCTTC
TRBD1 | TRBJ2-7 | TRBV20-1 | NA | CSARRRDRTYEQYF | TGCAGTGCTAGGAGAAGGGACAGAACCTACGAGCAGTACTTC
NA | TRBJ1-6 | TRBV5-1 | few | CASSPATSSYNSPLHF | TGCGCCAGCAGTCCGGCAACCAGCTCCTATAATTCACCCCTCCACTTT
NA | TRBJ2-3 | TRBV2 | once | CASSSDRWLDTQYF | TGTGCCAGCAGTTCTGACAGGTGGTTGGATACGCAGTATTTT
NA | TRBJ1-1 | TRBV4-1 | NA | CASSQGGRPPEAFF | TGCGCCAGCAGCCAAGGGGGGCGGCCGCCTGAAGCTTTCTTT
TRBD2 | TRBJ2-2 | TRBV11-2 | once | CASSSGLAVTGELFF | TGTGCCAGCAGCTCCGGACTAGCAGTCACCGGGGAGCTGTTTTTT
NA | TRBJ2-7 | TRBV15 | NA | CATSRSHSYEQYF | TGTGCCACCAGCAGGTCACACTCCTACGAGCAGTACTTC
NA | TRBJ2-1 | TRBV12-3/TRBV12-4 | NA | CASSGGRTYNEQFF | TGTGCCAGCAGTGGGGGAAGGACCTACAATGAGCAGTTCTTC